This entry lists 23 T cell receptor beta chains sequenced from one sample in a study of blood T cell repertoires in COVID-19. The method was immunoSEQ multiplex PCR; TCRdb's version includes in-frame clones alone and lacks a portion of them. The repertoire has around 130,000 clones, approximately 84% of them found once; the top ten carry roughly 15%. Sequenced material: peripheral blood. The receptor set was obtained from a woman of 80 years or more with acute or convalescent COVID-19.

The chain employs TRBV10-3 and TRBJ2-7; 9 bases are shared with TRBD2. The trim removed 10 bases at V and 7 bases at J, leaving 14 bases unmatched. This CDR3 is built from 14 residues. The germline CDR1 and CDR2 sequences are ENHRY and SYGVKD. DNA for the CDR3: TGTGCCACCAAATCGAGTAGCGGGAGTGATGAGCAGTACTTC. Translated, it gives CATKSSSGSDEQYF.

The chain joins TRBV18 to TRBJ1-2, with D maybe TRBD1 (6 bases). The CDR3 has 13 amino acids. Per germline, CDR1 KGHSH and CDR2 LQKENI. The V gene lost 2 bases and the J gene lost 4 bases, with 8 bases spanning the gap. CDR3: CASSPRGGYGYTF. Here the CDR3 DNA reads TGTGCCAGCTCACCAAGGGGGGGCTATGGCTACACCTTC.

The V and J genes are TRBV30 and TRBJ2-1; 14 nucleotides match TRBD2. The V gene's germline CDR1 is GTSNPN and CDR2 SVGIG (reference sequence). This CDR3 comprises 15 residues. After removal of 5 bases from V and 9 bases from J, the junction contained 9 bases not matched to a gene. This CDR3 is CAWRRTSGGRGEQFF. The CDR3 DNA reads TGTGCCTGGCGGAGGACTAGCGGGGGGAGGGGTGAGCAGTTCTTC.

The chain links TRBV7-2 to TRBJ1-3; the D is unclear. The CDR3 extends over 16 amino acids. Germline CDR1 SGHTA, CDR2 FQGNSA. V lost 0 bases to trimming and J lost 4 bases, with 13 bases between them. CDR3 residues: CASSLATGFPGNTIYF. The CDR3, as DNA: TGTGCCAGCAGCTTAGCGACGGGGTTCCCCGGAAACACCATATATTTT.

The rearrangement uses TRBV2 and TRBJ1-2; 8 bases map to TRBD1. The germline V gene encodes CDR1 SNHLY and CDR2 FYNNEI. Trimming at V came to 6 bases and at J to 8 bases, leaving 14 bases not matched to a gene. CDR3 length equals 15 residues. CDR3 sequence (DNA): TGTGCCAGCAGGCAGCAGCAGGGGGCGATGATGGGCTACACCTTC. Translating gives CASRQQQGAMMGYTF.

The rearrangement joins TRBV7-9 to TRBJ2-2; 7 bases are a match to TRBD1. V shed 6 bases, J shed 2 bases, and the junction held 9 bases outside the gene matches. Per the germline V gene, CDR1 is SEHNR and CDR2 is FQNEAQ (reference sequence). The CDR3 is 16 amino acids. The CDR3 is CASRNRGRGNTGELFF. For the CDR3, the DNA is TGTGCCAGCAGAAACAGGGGTAGGGGCAACACCGGGGAGCTGTTTTTT.

The chain uses TRBV5-6 and TRBJ1-2; D is ambiguous. CDR1 is SGHDT and CDR2 is YYEEEE in the germline V gene. This CDR3 spans 16 amino acids. V was pared by 6 bases and J by 5 bases, with 23 bases between. The CDR3 here is CASTRNADREVYGYTF. Written as DNA, the CDR3 is TGTGCCAGCACCCGGAATGCCGACCGGGAGGTTTATGGCTACACCTTC.

The V call is TRBV4-1, the J call TRBJ1-6; 9 nucleotides agree with TRBD1. Germline V gene data show CDR1 as MGHRA and CDR2 as YSYEKL. J lost 7 bases, V lost 4 bases, and 5 bases had no gene match. CDR3 length: 15 amino acids. CDR3 nucleotides: TGCGCCAGCAGCCCGGGGACAGGGATGAATTCACCCCTCCACTTT. Its protein is CASSPGTGMNSPLHF.

This chain joins TRBV5-6 and TRBJ2-7, with D tentatively TRBD1 (6 bases). The CDR3 contains 15 residues. The V gene's germline CDR1 is SGHDT and CDR2 YYEEEE. Trimming removed 5 bases at V and 5 bases at J, with 20 bases between. The CDR3 coding sequence is TGTGCCAGCAGTTACGGGACACAGAATGGGAACGAGCAGTACTTC. Protein product: CASSYGTQNGNEQYF.

The chain carries TRBV7-2 and TRBJ1-2, with TRBD1 identical over 8 bases. Germline loops: CDR1 SGHTA, CDR2 FQGNSA. V gave up 4 bases and J gave up 1 base; unmatched junction bases: 11. The CDR3 has 17 amino acids. CDR3 loop: CASSSRTGRGINYGYTF. DNA for the CDR3: TGTGCCAGCAGCTCGAGGACAGGGCGCGGAATTAACTATGGCTACACCTTC.

This chain connects TRBV11-3 to TRBJ2-1; possible D gene TRBD2, 6 bases. The CDR3 covers 15 residues. Germline CDR1 is SGHNT and CDR2 is YENEEA. V was pared by 3 bases and J by 5 bases, with 14 bases between. The CDR3 nucleotides are TGTGCCAGCAGCTTCGGCGGGGTTACAGACAATGAGCAGTTCTTC. Protein product: CASSFGGVTDNEQFF.

The V gene is TRBV7-9, the J gene TRBJ2-5; TRBD2 matches 8 bases. The CDR3 covers 15 residues. The germline CDR1 and CDR2 sequences are SEHNR and FQNEAQ (reference sequence). Trimming cost V 2 bases and J 3 bases; bases outside gene matches: 5. In DNA, the CDR3 is TGTGCCAGCAGCTTAACCGGGACTAGGGAAGAGACCCAGTACTTC. Its translation is CASSLTGTREETQYF.

V is TRBV2 and J is TRBJ2-7; 10 bases line up with TRBD1. Germline trimming cut 6 bases from V and 7 bases from J; bases unmatched to any gene: 9. The length of the CDR3 is 14 residues. From germline, CDR1 is SNHLY and CDR2 FYNNEI. CDR3 nucleotides: TGTGCCAGCAGCCCGGGACAGGGGTCTTTTGAGCAGTACTTC. Translated, it gives CASSPGQGSFEQYF. Based on the CDR3 plus reference TRBV2 and TRBJ2-7, the full variable domain is EPEVTQTPSHQVTQMGQEVILRCVPISNHLYFYWYRQILGQKVEFLVSFYNNEISEKSEIFDDQFSVERPDGSNFTLKIRSTKLEDSAMYFCASSPGQGSFEQYFGPGTRLTVT.

This clone was seen a single time. This rearrangement joins TRBV11-2 to TRBJ2-5; D is perhaps TRBD1 (6 bases). Germline V gene data show CDR1 as SGHAT and CDR2 as FQNNGV. The CDR3 has 13 residues. Trimming cost V 3 bases and J 3 bases, with 8 bases left between them. The CDR3 DNA reads as TGTGCCAGCAGCTTCCCAGGGGAAGAGACCCAGTACTTC. Protein sequence: CASSFPGEETQYF.

V is TRBV6-2 or TRBV6-3 and J is TRBJ2-2; 9 bases agree with TRBD2. This CDR3 spans 17 amino acids. V lost 0 bases, J lost 1 base, and 3 bases stayed unmatched. CDR1 MNHEY and CDR2 SVGEGT come from the germline V gene. CDR3 bases: TGTGCCAGCAGTTACTCAGGAGCGGGAGGGAACACCGGGGAGCTGTTTTTT. Protein product: CASSYSGAGGNTGELFF.

The chain is built from TRBV5-1 and TRBJ2-7; 7 nucleotides align to TRBD2. Germline lookup yields CDR1 SGHRS and CDR2 YFSETQ. V shed 4 bases, J shed 5 bases, and the junction held 9 bases outside the gene matches. This CDR3 is built from 14 residues. CDR3 amino acids: CASSPSAGPHEQYF. DNA for the CDR3: TGCGCCAGCAGCCCCTCAGCGGGACCCCACGAGCAGTACTTC.

The chain is built from TRBV9 and TRBJ2-2, with TRBD1 matching 9 bases. Germline CDR1 reads SGDLS; CDR2 reads YYNGEE. After removal of 0 bases from V and 9 bases from J, the junction contained 3 bases not matched to a gene. The CDR3 has 14 amino acids. CDR3 in amino acids: CASSVGDRVRELFF. For the CDR3, the DNA is TGTGCCAGCAGCGTAGGGGACAGGGTCAGGGAGCTGTTTTTT. Based on the CDR3 plus reference TRBV9 and TRBJ2-2, the full variable domain is DSGVTQTPKHLITATGQRVTLRCSPRSGDLSVYWYQQSLDQGLQFLIQYYNGEERAKGNILERFSAQQFPDLHSELNLSSLELGDSALYFCASSVGDRVRELFFGEGSRLTVL.

The chain couples TRBV19 to TRBJ1-4; 9 bases match TRBD1. The V and J ends lost 6 bases and 8 bases, in that order; junction bases with no gene match: 7. CDR3 length: 14 residues. Germline assignment: CDR1 LNHDA and CDR2 SQIVND (reference sequence). CDR3 loop: CASSVGQGREKLFF. The CDR3 DNA reads TGTGCCAGTAGCGTGGGACAGGGAAGGGAAAAACTGTTTTTT.

The genes are TRBV18 and TRBJ2-7; 11 bases fit TRBD2. This CDR3 spans 15 amino acids. Germline V gene data show CDR1 as KGHSH and CDR2 as LQKENI. V was clipped by 4 bases and J by 2 bases; unmatched bases: 4. CDR3 nucleotide sequence: TGTGCCAGCTCACAAGATAGCGGGGGGGCCTACGAGCAGTACTTC. Translating gives CASSQDSGGAYEQYF.

The chain has TRBV10-3 and TRBJ2-2; no clear D. The V end lost 6 bases, the J end lost 4 bases, and 12 bases lay between the germline ends. Looked up from germline, CDR1 is ENHRY and CDR2 is SYGVKD. CDR3 length equals 14 residues. CDR3 sequence reads: CAISPTAGTGELFF. The CDR3 region has the DNA TGTGCCATCAGCCCTACGGCAGGCACCGGGGAGCTGTTTTTT.

The rearrangement links TRBV6-6 to TRBJ2-1; possible D gene TRBD2, 5 bases. Between the trimmed V and J ends, which lost 6 bases and 8 bases, there was a span of 20 bases. The CDR3 contains 15 residues. The germline CDR1 and CDR2 sequences are MNHNY and SVGAGI (reference sequence). CDR3 nucleotides: TGTGCCAGCAGAAGAGGGCAAGGGCAGGAGGATGAGCAGTTCTTC. Translation: CASRRGQGQEDEQFF.

A few counts support this clone. The chain links TRBV6-2 or TRBV6-3 to TRBJ2-7, with 8 bases identical to TRBD2. CDR1 is MNHEY and CDR2 is SVGEGT in the germline V gene. V dropped 0 bases and J dropped 2; count of bases not matched to a gene: 0. The CDR3 length is 14 residues. CDR3 in DNA: TGTGCCAGCAGTTACTCGACTAGCGCCTACGAGCAGTACTTC. It specifies CASSYSTSAYEQYF.

The table lists this clone with a few counts. The chain employs TRBV4-3 and TRBJ2-3; 15 bases are a match to TRBD2. Germline assignment: CDR1 LGHNA and CDR2 YSLEER. Germline trimming cut 4 bases from V and 5 bases from J; bases unmatched to any gene: 4. The CDR3 runs to 16 residues. CDR3 coding DNA: TGCGCCAGCAGCCGGACTAGCGGGAGGGGGGAAGATACGCAGTATTTT. Protein sequence: CASSRTSGRGEDTQYF.